These T cell receptor beta chains were read from a single sample in a study of blood T cell repertoires in COVID-19. Measured with immunoSEQ multiplex PCR; TCRdb has only the in-frame clones, and not every one. The sample lists about 190,000 clones; about 91% were seen once. The material sequenced was peripheral blood. These receptors originate from a woman aged 25 to 45 with acute or convalescent COVID-19. Both conserved end residues are part of each CDR3. D genes are given only for firm matches. Clone sizes are given selectively: once, few, many, or a class where the clone is expanded.

j_call,d_call,cdr3_length,clone_size,v_call,cdr3_nt,cdr3_aa
TRBJ1-4,-,12,once,TRBV30,TGTGCCTGGAGTGTTAGGGGGGAAAAACTGTTTTTT,CAWSVRGEKLFF
TRBJ2-1,TRBD1,16,-,TRBV5-1,TGCGCCAGCAGCCTCGTGCCGGGACAGGGTATCGATGAGCAGTTCTTC,CASSLVPGQGIDEQFF
TRBJ2-3,-,12,-,TRBV5-5,TGTGCCAGCAGGCAGGTCACAGATACGCAGTATTTT,CASRQVTDTQYF
TRBJ2-1,TRBD2,12,-,TRBV29-1,TGCAGCGGGGGACTAGCGGGAGTTGAGCAGTTCTTC,CSGGLAGVEQFF
TRBJ1-1,TRBD1,15,-,TRBV7-9,TGTGCCACCCTCGGACAGGGTAAAGGAAGCACTGAAGCTTTCTTT,CATLGQGKGSTEAFF
TRBJ2-6,TRBD1,17,-,TRBV5-4,TGTGCCAGCAGCCCGGGACAGGGTGGATTTGGGGCCAACGTCCTGACTTTC,CASSPGQGGFGANVLTF
TRBJ2-7,-,14,-,TRBV11-2,TGTGCCAGCAGCTTAGATGGCGGCTACTACGAGCAGTACTTC,CASSLDGGYYEQYF
TRBJ1-1,-,14,-,TRBV5-1,TGCGCCAGCAGCCCGGACAGAGCGAACACTGAAGCTTTCTTT,CASSPDRANTEAFF
TRBJ1-5,-,15,-,TRBV7-9,TGTGCCAGCAGCCCAGGGGAACAACTGGGTCAGCCCCAGCATTTT,CASSPGEQLGQPQHF
TRBJ2-7,-,13,-,TRBV10-2,TGCGCCAGCACCGAGGGTGGGTCCTACGAGCAGTACTTC,CASTEGGSYEQYF
TRBJ2-3,-,16,-,TRBV23-1,TGCGCCACCAATTACGGAGGACTACATTTTACAGATACGCAGTATTTT,CATNYGGLHFTDTQYF
TRBJ2-3,TRBD2,18,once,TRBV5-6,TGTGCCAGCAGCTTGCGGGGACTAGCGGGAGGGCCGTCAGATACGCAGTATTTT,CASSLRGLAGGPSDTQYF
TRBJ1-5,-,17,once,TRBV30,TGTGCCTGGAGTGGGATCGGGGGGGCCTGGGGCAATCAGCCCCAGCATTTT,CAWSGIGGAWGNQPQHF
TRBJ2-7,-,13,-,TRBV4-1,TGCGCCAGCAGCCAACACGGGACCTACGAGCAGTACTTC,CASSQHGTYEQYF
TRBJ2-7,-,13,-,TRBV3-1/TRBV3-2,TGTGCCAGCAGCGCTACAGGGAAATACGAGCAGTACTTC,CASSATGKYEQYF
TRBJ1-2,-,15,-,TRBV30,TGTGCCTGGAGTGTAACCGGGAGCTATAGCTATGGCTACACCTTC,CAWSVTGSYSYGYTF
TRBJ1-1,TRBD1,13,-,TRBV18,TGTGCCAGCTCAGCAGGGGGAGACACTGAAGCTTTCTTT,CASSAGGDTEAFF
TRBJ1-1,-,14,-,TRBV7-9,TGTGCCAGCAGCCCTACAGTAGCGGGTACTGAAGCTTTCTTT,CASSPTVAGTEAFF
TRBJ1-3,-,12,-,TRBV12-3/TRBV12-4,TGTGCCAGCAGACGGTCTGGAAACACCATATATTTT,CASRRSGNTIYF
TRBJ1-2,-,12,-,TRBV28,TGTGCCAGCAGTTTATACTCGCGAGGCTACACCTTC,CASSLYSRGYTF
TRBJ1-2,-,15,-,TRBV18,TGTGCCAGCTCACCAGACAGAGAATCTAACTATGGCTACACCTTC,CASSPDRESNYGYTF
TRBJ1-6,TRBD1,15,-,TRBV2,TGTGCCAGCAGTTTTACAGGGGTAGGCAATTCACCCCTCCACTTT,CASSFTGVGNSPLHF
TRBJ1-2,-,14,-,TRBV9,TGTGCCAGCAGCGTAGGGAGCCGGGACTATGGCTACACCTTC,CASSVGSRDYGYTF
TRBJ2-7,-,15,-,TRBV7-8,TGTGCCAGCACAAGACTAGAAAGGGTGTCATACGAGCAGTACTTC,CASTRLERVSYEQYF
TRBJ1-2,-,12,-,TRBV19,TGTGCCAGTAACGTGGCTGGAGGGGGCTACACCTTC,CASNVAGGGYTF
TRBJ1-4,-,12,-,TRBV11-2,TGTGCCAGCAGCTTAGACAGGCTTGCACTGTTTTTT,CASSLDRLALFF
TRBJ1-1,TRBD1,16,-,TRBV7-9,TGTGCCAGCAGCCACCGGGACAGGGATCCGAACACTGAAGCTTTCTTT,CASSHRDRDPNTEAFF
TRBJ2-2,TRBD1,14,-,TRBV9,TGTGCCACGCGACAGGGCGCGAACACCGGGGAGCTGTTTTTT,CATRQGANTGELFF
TRBJ2-2,TRBD2,18,-,TRBV5-4,TGTGCCAGCAGCTCCTTATCCACCGGGAGGCGAGGCACCGGGGAGCTGTTTTTT,CASSSLSTGRRGTGELFF
TRBJ2-2,-,16,-,TRBV11-2,TGTGCCAGCAGCCCCGCGGGCCAACGGAACACCGGGGAGCTGTTTTTT,CASSPAGQRNTGELFF
TRBJ2-7,TRBD1,15,once,TRBV28,TGTGCCAGCAGTTCTCCCGGGACAGGAGCCTACGAGCAGTACTTC,CASSSPGTGAYEQYF
TRBJ1-2,-,14,-,TRBV7-9,TGTGCCAGCAGCTTGAGGGCAGAATTGTACGGCTACACCTTC,CASSLRAELYGYTF
TRBJ1-2,-,14,once,TRBV21-1,TGTGCCAGCAGCAAGGGACTACAAAACTATGGCTACACCTTC,CASSKGLQNYGYTF
TRBJ1-3,-,15,-,TRBV19,TGTGCCAGTAATGACAGGTCCTCCTCTGGAAACACCATATATTTT,CASNDRSSSGNTIYF
TRBJ1-1,TRBD1,13,-,TRBV3-1/TRBV3-2,TGTGCCAGCAGCCAGGGGTCGGACAGGGAAGCTTTCTTT,CASSQGSDREAFF
TRBJ1-5,-,11,-,TRBV6-6,TGTGCCAGCAGTGCCAGTCAACCCCAGCATTTT,CASSASQPQHF
TRBJ2-1,TRBD2,17,-,TRBV19,TGTGCCAGTAGTATCCTGGCGGGAGGAACCTCCTACAATGAGCAGTTCTTC,CASSILAGGTSYNEQFF
TRBJ2-1,-,16,-,TRBV27,TGTGCCAGCAGTTTATTCGTCGGGAGCTCCTACAATGAGCAGTTCTTC,CASSLFVGSSYNEQFF
TRBJ1-3,TRBD1,14,-,TRBV6-5,TGTGCCAGCAGTTATGGACAGGGCGCTAACACCATATATTTT,CASSYGQGANTIYF
TRBJ1-5,-,11,-,TRBV28,TGTGCCAGCTCGGTTAGTCAGCCCCAGCATTTT,CASSVSQPQHF
TRBJ2-2,TRBD1,14,many,TRBV11-2,TGTGCCAGCAGCTTGACAGGGTCCGCCGGGGAGCTGTTTTTT,CASSLTGSAGELFF
TRBJ2-1,TRBD2,15,-,TRBV6-5,TGTGCCAGCAGTCGACCGGGACTAGGGGTGGATGAGCAGTTCTTC,CASSRPGLGVDEQFF